Each of the 23 T cell receptor beta chains below was sequenced from the same sample in a study of blood T cell repertoires in COVID-19. Measured with immunoSEQ multiplex PCR; TCRdb has only the in-frame clones, and not every one. This sample has more than 150,000 clones, with around 84% found just once. The specimen sequenced was peripheral blood. The source of these receptors is a man aged 25 to 40 with active or convalescent COVID-19.

V is TRBV6-5 and J is TRBJ2-7, with 9 positions matching TRBD1. The CDR3 extends over 14 amino acids. Germline V gene data show CDR1 as MNHEY and CDR2 as SVGAGI. V shed 7 bases, J shed 2 bases, and the junction held 6 bases outside the gene matches. CDR3 protein: CASTTDRGTYEQYF. CDR3 DNA sequence: TGTGCCAGCACAACGGACAGGGGAACCTACGAGCAGTACTTC.

The J gene is TRBJ1-2, the V gene TRBV5-1, with TRBD1 matching 7 bases. Germline trimming cut 4 bases from V and 4 bases from J; bases unmatched to any gene: 7. Germline V lookup: CDR1 SGHRS, CDR2 YFSETQ. The length of the CDR3 is 14 residues. The CDR3 here is CASSLQGEAYGYTF. Here the CDR3 DNA reads TGCGCCAGCAGCCTTCAGGGGGAAGCCTATGGCTACACCTTC.

The J gene is TRBJ2-2, the V gene TRBV28; no definite D call. The ends were cut back, 3 bases at V and 4 bases at J, with 6 bases in the middle. Germline V gene data show CDR1 as MDHEN and CDR2 as SYDVKM. The CDR3 length is 13 residues. CDR3 sequence (DNA): TGTGCCAGCAGTTTGGCCGCCACCGGGGAGCTGTTTTTT. It translates to CASSLAATGELFF.

The chain couples TRBV3-1 (or the pseudogene TRBV3-2) to TRBJ1-1; D is ambiguous. CDR1 and CDR2 (germline): LGHDT, YNNKEL (reference sequence). V gave up 1 base and J gave up 2 bases, with 8 bases separating them. The CDR3 has 14 residues. CDR3 residues: CASSQATGNTEAFF. CDR3 sequence (DNA): TGTGCCAGCAGCCAAGCTACGGGTAACACTGAAGCTTTCTTT.

The rearrangement links TRBV19 to TRBJ1-5; 11 positions match TRBD1. The CDR3 totals 17 residues. With 4 bases clipped from V and 0 bases from J, the junction kept 5 bases outside the gene matches. Germline V gives CDR1 LNHDA, CDR2 SQIVND (reference sequence). The DNA for the CDR3 is TGTGCCAGTAGTAAATGGACAGGGGGCGGTAGCAATCAGCCCCAGCATTTT. Its translation: CASSKWTGGGSNQPQHF.

The CDR3 is CASSQEMSGRAADTQYF. The CDR3 DNA is TGTGCCAGCAGCCAAGAAATGTCGGGGAGGGCCGCAGATACGCAGTATTTT. The rearrangement uses TRBV3-1 (or the pseudogene TRBV3-2) and TRBJ2-3; TRBD2 matches at 7 bases. The CDR3 is 17 amino acids. With V trimmed by 0 bases and J by 4 bases, 10 bases remained unmatched. CDR1 LGHDT and CDR2 YNNKEL come from the germline V gene (reference sequence).

This clone occurred a few times. V usage is TRBV9 and J usage is TRBJ2-5, with D possibly matching TRBD2 (6 bases). Trimming took off 3 bases at V and 5 bases at J, with 11 bases between the two ends. Germline CDR1 and CDR2: SGDLS and YYNGEE. This CDR3 is 13 amino acids long. As DNA, the CDR3 is TGTGCCAGCAGCGGAGCGGGCGGGGAGACCCAGTACTTC. Encoded protein: CASSGAGGETQYF.

This rearrangement joins TRBV15 to TRBJ1-4; TRBD1 might be the D (5 bases). The germline CDR1 and CDR2 sequences are LNHNV and YYDKDF (reference sequence). The CDR3 extends over 17 amino acids. The V end lost 1 base, the J end lost 0 bases, and 12 bases lay between the germline ends. In nucleotides, the CDR3 is TGTGCCACCAGCAGAGGGGACTCAAGGCCAACTAATGAAAAACTGTTTTTT. Protein sequence: CATSRGDSRPTNEKLFF.

CDR3 in DNA: TGTGCCAGCAGCCCACGACAGGCAGATACGCAGTATTTT. This codes for CASSPRQADTQYF. The chain carries TRBV7-9 and TRBJ2-3; D possibly corresponds to TRBD1 (6 bases). CDR3 length: 13 residues. Germline V lookup: CDR1 SEHNR, CDR2 FQNEAQ (reference sequence). The ends were cut back, 5 bases at V and 4 bases at J, with 10 bases in the middle.

The V and J genes are TRBV6-2 or TRBV6-3 and TRBJ1-2, with D possibly TRBD1 on 6 matching bases. The CDR3 covers 14 residues. Deletions cut 2 bases from V and 4 bases from J, with 11 bases between. Germline CDR1 and CDR2: MNHEY and SVGEGT. CDR3 region: CASSYEGTPYGYTF. The CDR3 DNA is TGTGCCAGCAGTTACGAAGGGACACCCTATGGCTACACCTTC.

This chain joins TRBV29-1 and TRBJ1-3, with 8 bases fitting TRBD1. Germline V gene lookup returns CDR1 SQVTM and CDR2 ANQGSEA. The CDR3 has 14 residues. With 3 bases clipped from V and 3 bases from J, the junction kept 4 bases outside the gene matches. The CDR3 region is CSVDGQGGGNTIYF. The CDR3 DNA is TGCAGCGTTGATGGACAGGGTGGTGGAAACACCATATATTTT.

This clone was observed a handful of times. The rearrangement uses TRBV6-5 and TRBJ1-4, with D perhaps TRBD1 (5 bases). CDR1 MNHEY and CDR2 SVGAGI come from the germline V gene. V was trimmed by 0 bases and J by 11 bases, leaving 10 bases between them. This CDR3 comprises 13 residues. DNA of the CDR3: TGTGCCAGCAGTTACTCGACGGGGGGGAAACTGTTTTTT. Translation: CASSYSTGGKLFF.

This clone occurred many times. This rearrangement joins TRBV7-9 to TRBJ2-1; D unclear. The CDR3 spans 11 residues. The V gene's germline CDR1 is SEHNR and CDR2 FQNEAQ (reference sequence). V was trimmed by 5 bases and J by 6 bases, leaving 5 bases between them. The CDR3 loop reads CASSASNEQFF. The CDR3 nucleotides are TGTGCCAGCAGCGCTAGCAATGAGCAGTTCTTC. The full variable domain, completed using reference TRBV7-9 and TRBJ2-1, is DTGVSQNPRHKITKRGQNVTFRCDPISEHNRLYWYRQTLGQGPEFLTYFQNEAQLEKSRLLSDRFSAERPKGSFSTLEIQRTEQGDSAMYLCASSASNEQFFGPGTRLTVL.

CDR3 loop: CASSRGTEYNEQFF. CDR3 nucleotides: TGTGCCAGCAGCCGAGGGACAGAATACAATGAGCAGTTCTTC. This rearrangement joins TRBV2 to TRBJ2-1; 7 positions match TRBD1. The germline V gene has CDR1 SNHLY and CDR2 FYNNEI. Trimming removed 6 bases from V and 4 bases from J; junction bases left unmatched: 6. CDR3 length: 14 residues.

The chain links TRBV4-1 to TRBJ1-6; 8 positions match TRBD1. V gave up 0 bases and J gave up 7 bases; unmatched junction bases: 2. The CDR3 contains 15 residues. Germline-derived CDR1 and CDR2 are MGHRA and YSYEKL. CDR3 sequence: CASSQEGTGNSPLHF. The CDR3 DNA follows: TGCGCCAGCAGCCAAGAGGGGACAGGAAATTCACCCCTCCACTTT.

The sample holds a few counts of this clone. The chain joins TRBV6-6 to TRBJ1-5, with TRBD1 matching over 8 bases. The CDR3 extends over 17 amino acids. From germline, CDR1 is MNHNY and CDR2 SVGAGI (reference sequence). V was pared by 5 bases and J by 5 bases, with 14 bases of the junction left unmatched. The DNA of the CDR3 is TGTGCCAGCAGTCGCCGCGGACAGGGCGGGGTCGATCAGCCCCAGCATTTT. It codes for CASSRRGQGGVDQPQHF.

The chain recombines TRBV9 with TRBJ2-2, with D uncertain. Trimming took 2 bases from V and 6 from J, leaving 11 bases between them. The CDR3 has 14 amino acids. Looked up from germline, CDR1 is SGDLS and CDR2 is YYNGEE. For the CDR3, the DNA is TGTGCCAGCAGCGTCCTAGAGGTATCCGGGGAGCTGTTTTTT. As protein: CASSVLEVSGELFF.

The gene calls are TRBV5-5 and TRBJ2-7, with D perhaps TRBD2 (6 bases). The CDR3 totals 15 residues. Looked up from germline, CDR1 is SGHKS and CDR2 is YYEKEE (reference sequence). The germline V and J ends were trimmed by 0 bases and 3 bases, with 13 bases remaining between them. The CDR3 loop reads CASSLGWGGRYEQYF. CDR3 DNA: TGTGCCAGCAGCTTGGGCTGGGGAGGTCGCTACGAGCAGTACTTC.

The gene calls are TRBV5-4 and TRBJ1-2, with D hard to call. Germline lookup yields CDR1 SGHNT and CDR2 YYREEE (reference sequence). This CDR3 is built from 13 residues. V lost 1 base and J lost 3, with 7 bases in between. The CDR3 is CASSLPGDYGYTF. Here the CDR3 DNA reads TGTGCCAGCAGCTTGCCGGGTGACTATGGCTACACCTTC.

This clone was seen once. The CDR3 nucleotides read TGTGCCAGCAGCCAGGGACAGGGAAAGAGCTATGGCTACACCTTC. Residues: CASSQGQGKSYGYTF. The chain links TRBV6-2 or TRBV6-3 to TRBJ1-2; 9 bases align to TRBD1. Per germline, CDR1 MNHEY and CDR2 SVGEGT. The length of the CDR3 is 15 residues. V lost 6 bases, J lost 4 bases, and 9 bases stayed unmatched.

This clone was recorded a few times. The V call is TRBV3-1 (or the pseudogene TRBV3-2), the J call TRBJ2-1; 9 bases agree with TRBD1. CDR1 is LGHDT and CDR2 is YNNKEL in the germline V gene (reference sequence). CDR3 length: 16 residues. V was pared by 0 bases and J by 2 bases, with 2 bases of the junction left unmatched. The CDR3 spells CASSQDRDRAYNEQFF. Here the CDR3 DNA reads TGTGCCAGCAGCCAAGACCGGGACAGGGCCTACAATGAGCAGTTCTTC.

The chain recombines TRBV19 with TRBJ2-6, with 10 nucleotides matching TRBD1. The CDR3 is 17 residues long. The V segment lost 6 bases and the J segment 1 base; nucleotides outside the gene matches: 6. Germline V gene lookup returns CDR1 LNHDA and CDR2 SQIVND (reference sequence). CDR3 sequence reads: CASSPGQGRSGANVLTF. As DNA, the CDR3 is TGTGCCAGTAGCCCGGGACAGGGGAGGTCTGGGGCCAACGTCCTGACTTTC.

This clone was counted between two and nine times. The CDR3 here is CASSDPGTYNSPLHF. DNA of the CDR3: TGTGCCAGCAGTGATCCAGGGACCTATAATTCACCCCTCCACTTT. This sequence joins TRBV25-1 and TRBJ1-6; TRBD1 might be the D (5 bases). Trimming took off 3 bases at V and 2 bases at J, with 8 bases between the two ends. In germline, CDR1 is MGHDK, CDR2 SYGVNS. This CDR3 is 15 amino acids long.